Given below is one TCR beta chain in context. Antigen specificity is unknown. This record belongs to a study of PD-1 blockade in mismatch repair-deficient tumors. Study background: All were previously treated, progressing patients with 11 to 13 mismatch repair-deficient cancer types. Study-level results: Tumor-resident clones, often undetectable pretreatment in blood, expanded then contracted after pembrolizumab.

This CDR3 is built from 13 residues. The ends lost 10 bases at V and 4 bases at J; junction bases unmatched: 10. Germline V CDR1 and CDR2: SGHNT, YYREEE (reference sequence). Clones were sequenced by immunoSEQ multiplex PCR, and TCRdb holds only the in-frame ones, with some missing. The sample has some 70,000 clones, around four fifths seen once. V and J are TRBV5-4 and TRBJ1-2; 7 nucleotides agree with TRBD1. The sequences come from peripheral blood, collected 2 weeks after starting pembrolizumab. The TCR originated in an adult with mismatch repair-deficient cancer. CDR3: CAASRQGVYGYTF. CDR3 bases: TGTGCCGCCTCGAGACAGGGAGTCTATGGCTACACCTTC.